This entry lists 2 T cell receptor beta chains sequenced from one sample in a study of OX40 agonist ivuxolimab in advanced cancers. The table came from immunoSEQ multiplex PCR; TCRdb's copy has only in-frame clones and leaves some out. The sample includes 9,500 to 12,000 clones, 77% seen only once; the top ten take more than 25%. The sequenced sample was CD4+ or CD8+ T cells sorted from blood, obtained in a trial of the OX40 agonist ivuxolimab. Receptors originate from an adult with an advanced solid tumor such as melanoma, head and neck, liver or kidney cancer.

In this sample, this clone turned up once. The sample contains more than one DNA sequence encoding this CDR3. The J gene is TRBJ1-5, the V gene TRBV6-6; a possible D gene is TRBD1 (5 bases). The length of the CDR3 is 15 residues. Looked up from germline, CDR1 is MNHNY and CDR2 is SVGAGI (reference sequence). Trimming removed 6 bases at V and 1 base at J, with 13 bases between. For the CDR3, the DNA is TGTGCCAGCAGCCCATCTTGGGGGAGCAATCAGCCCCAGCATTTT. Its protein product is CASSPSWGSNQPQHF.

CDR3 region: CASSYPDEQYF. The DNA of the CDR3 is TGTGCCAGCAGTTACCCGGACGAGCAGTACTTC. The gene calls are TRBV18 and TRBJ2-7; D remains unclear. The germline CDR1 and CDR2 sequences are KGHSH and LQKENI. Trimming took 8 bases from V and 5 from J, leaving 10 bases between them. The CDR3 contains 11 residues.